The 5 T cell receptor beta chains listed next were all sequenced from one sample in a study of T cells in Graves' hyperthyroidism and ophthalmopathy. TCR beta CDR3 regions were amplified from RNA. Using the HTBI primer set, a first-round RT-PCR was run on the TCR CDR3. From the multiplex PCR reads, TCRdb called clonotypes with MiXCR, one entry per CDR3 protein. Of approximately 530,000 distinct CDR3 sequences in the sample, just under 20% are singletons; the top ten hold roughly 44%. The specimen was blood. All receptors derive from a man aged 35 to 55 with Graves' ophthalmopathy.

The table lists this clonotype with a few counts. V usage is TRBV6-1 and J usage is TRBJ1-5; D ambiguous. The CDR3 sequence is 13 residues long. The germline gives CDR1 MNHNS, CDR2 SASEGT. V lost 6 bases, J lost 5 bases, and 11 bases lay in between. CDR3 sequence: CASSLQKYQPQHF. In DNA form, the CDR3 reads TGTGCCAGCAGCCTACAGAAGTATCAGCCCCAGCATTTT.

The chain has TRBV6-2 or TRBV6-3 and TRBJ2-5, with D perhaps given as TRBD1 or TRBD2 (5 bases each). The V end was cut by 0 bases, the J end by 1 base, with 12 bases between. Germline assignment: CDR1 MNHEY and CDR2 SVGEGT. This CDR3 comprises 16 residues. The CDR3 nucleotides are TGTGCCAGCAGTTACTCGAGTGAGGGGCCCCAAGAGACCCAGTACTTC. Translation gives CASSYSSEGPQETQYF.

The table lists this clonotype with a few counts. The chain is built from TRBV12-3 or TRBV12-4 and TRBJ2-3; D call uncertain. The CDR3 totals 13 residues. V was pared by 1 base and J by 3 bases, with 5 bases between. CDR3 nucleotide sequence: TGTGCCAGCAGTTTAGTTCCGACAGATACGCAGTATTTT. Residues: CASSLVPTDTQYF.

The rearrangement uses TRBV19 and TRBJ1-1, with 8 bases fitting TRBD1. The CDR3 totals 15 residues. After removal of 6 bases from V and 2 bases from J, the junction contained 8 bases not matched to a gene. Germline V lookup: CDR1 LNHDA, CDR2 SQIVND (reference sequence). The CDR3 sequence is CASRPPGQVNTEAFF. CDR3 coding DNA: TGTGCCAGTAGGCCACCGGGACAGGTAAACACTGAAGCTTTCTTT.

This clonotype was seen a handful of times. The genes are TRBV4-3 and TRBJ2-3; TRBD1 is a possible D gene (6 bases). Germline V lookup: CDR1 LGHNA, CDR2 YSLEER. CDR3 length: 14 residues. V was shortened by 4 bases and J by 6 bases, with 14 bases between the two germline ends. In nucleotides, the CDR3 is TGCGCCAGCAGCCTTTCCTATACAGGGGATACGCAGTATTTT. It is translated as CASSLSYTGDTQYF.